The source of this T cell receptor (beta chain) is a study of chemoradiotherapy in HPV16-positive cancers. The overall study: Candidate HPV-specific clones and shared TCR motifs came from a couple of HPV16-positive patients.

Study results and caveats: Candidate HPV-specific clones and E7-related TCR motifs grew in tumor during treatment. Better recurrence-free survival went with HPV-responsive T-cell expansion in HPV16-positive patients.

With 6 bases removed from V and 6 bases from J, the gap between germline ends came to 27 bases. CDR3 length equals 17 residues. Using immunoSEQ multiplex PCR, the repertoire was profiled, and TCRdb retains in-frame clones only, with some absent. The sample holds thousands of clones, around three quarters seen once. Details on this clone: Its target is unknown.

This sample was taken from a patient who underwent chemoradiotherapy. The chain combines TRBV5-3 with TRBJ1-2; D perhaps matches TRBD1 (6 bases). TRBV5-3 is classed as an ORF, of uncertain function. The sequence was obtained from a human donor with HPV-associated anogenital cancer. This CDR3 reads CARTPINPGHSPDGYTF. The CDR3 DNA reads TGTGCCAGAACCCCCATCAACCCGGGACATTCGCCTGATGGCTACACCTTC.